Listed below are T cell receptor beta chains from one sample, sequenced in a study of T cells in Graves' hyperthyroidism and ophthalmopathy. In TCRdb, the multiplex PCR reads were re-called with MiXCR into one record per CDR3 protein. The data hold roughly 510,000 distinct CDR3 sequences, with around 20% observed a single time. Sequenced input: blood. The receptors derive from a man aged 18 to 29 with Graves' hyperthyroidism. Each CDR3 is given with its conserved first and last residue. Fields, in order: V gene, clone size, J gene, D gene, CDR3 DNA, CDR3 protein. The D gene is left open where the match is weak. Clone size is shown for a subset of rows, as once, few, many or a class of expanded clone.

TRBV6-1	-	TRBJ2-7	-	TGTGCCAGCAGCCAACGGAGTATGGATTACTACGAGCAGTACTTC	CASSQRSMDYYEQYF
TRBV24-1	many	TRBJ2-6	-	TGTGCCACCAGTGATTCCGGCCCTGGGGCCAACGTCCTGACTTTC	CATSDSGPGANVLTF
TRBV2	many	TRBJ1-1	-	TGTGCCAGCGATTTGGGGACGGTGAACACTGAAGCTTTCTTT	CASDLGTVNTEAFF
TRBV15	many	TRBJ2-7	-	TGTGCCACCAGCAGACGTAACGAGCAGTACTTC	CATSRRNEQYF
TRBV14	-	TRBJ1-5	TRBD1	TGTGCCAGCAGCCAAGAGGTGTGGGACAGGGGGCGTCAGCCCCAGCATTTT	CASSQEVWDRGRQPQHF
TRBV2	many	TRBJ2-5	TRBD2	TGTGCCAGCAGTGAAGCGCTTCGGGGGACTAGCGGGGGTGAGACCCAGTACTTC	CASSEALRGTSGGETQYF
TRBV5-6	few	TRBJ2-7	TRBD1	TGTGCCAGCAGCTTTCCGGGACAGGGACCCTACGAGCAGTACTTC	CASSFPGQGPYEQYF
TRBV2	many	TRBJ1-1	TRBD1	TGTGCCAGCAGTGGGACAGGGTTTTCAGGCACTGAAGCTTTCTTT	CASSGTGFSGTEAFF
TRBV20-1	many	TRBJ2-5	TRBD1	TGCAGTGCCCCCCAGGGACAGCAAGAGACCCAGTACTTC	CSAPQGQQETQYF
TRBV2	-	TRBJ2-7	-	TGTGCCAGCAGACCGGACAGCCCTGAACAGTACTTC	CASRPDSPEQYF